The 13 T cell receptor beta chains presented below share a single source sample, sequenced in a study of cytotoxic CD8 clonotypes in ibrutinib-treated CLL. Using immunoSEQ multiplex PCR, the repertoire was profiled, and TCRdb retains in-frame clones only, with some absent. The sample consists of approximately 340,000 clones, over 60% of them appearing once. Here the sequenced sample was PBMCs, taken after 36 months of ibrutinib treatment. These receptors all come from a human donor with chronic lymphocytic leukemia.

This clone was observed a handful of times. The rearrangement uses TRBV7-6 and TRBJ1-5; D unresolved. The CDR3 runs to 13 residues. CDR1 and CDR2 (germline): SGHVS, FNYEAQ. V was clipped by 4 bases and J by 4 bases, with 8 bases between them. In nucleotides, the CDR3 is TGTGCCAGCAGCTACCCATCGAATCAGCCCCAGCATTTT. Amino acids: CASSYPSNQPQHF.

The J gene is TRBJ2-3, the V gene TRBV6-6; D may match TRBD1 or TRBD2 (6 bases each). The V gene lost 6 bases and the J gene lost 1 base, with 8 bases spanning the gap. This CDR3 is 13 amino acids long. Germline V gene data show CDR1 as MNHNY and CDR2 as SVGAGI (reference sequence). CDR3 sequence (DNA): TGTGCCAGCAGGGGGGGCGGCACAGATACGCAGTATTTT. Protein: CASRGGGTDTQYF.

This rearrangement joins TRBV4-1 to TRBJ1-2, with D unresolved. V shed 0 bases and J shed 3 bases, with 5 bases lying between them. The CDR3 is 13 amino acids. Germline CDR1 and CDR2: MGHRA and YSYEKL. CDR3 loop: CASSQDRDYGYTF. For the CDR3, the DNA is TGCGCCAGCAGCCAAGATAGAGACTATGGCTACACCTTC.

The rearrangement joins TRBV7-8 to TRBJ2-1; D unclear. The CDR3 covers 12 residues. Deletions cut 2 bases from V and 6 bases from J, with 5 bases between. Germline CDR1 and CDR2: SGHVS and FQNEAQ. Here the CDR3 reads CASSLLLNEQFF. For the CDR3, the DNA is TGTGCCAGCAGCTTACTGCTCAATGAGCAGTTCTTC.

In this sample, this clone turned up a few times. This sequence joins TRBV19 and TRBJ2-1; D is unclear. Deletions cut 0 bases from V and 8 bases from J, with 8 bases between. This CDR3 has 13 residues. Germline V lookup: CDR1 LNHDA, CDR2 SQIVND (reference sequence). The CDR3 nucleotides read TGTGCCAGTAGTATAGACTACAAGTATGAGCAGTTCTTC. Translation gives CASSIDYKYEQFF.

The chain couples TRBV18 to TRBJ2-7; 10 nucleotides line up with TRBD1. The CDR3 is 15 amino acids. V shed 3 bases, J shed 5 bases, and the junction held 7 bases outside the gene matches. Germline V gene data show CDR1 as KGHSH and CDR2 as LQKENI. The CDR3 is CASSPAPTGGDEQYF. In DNA, the CDR3 is TGTGCCAGCTCACCCGCGCCGACAGGGGGCGACGAGCAGTACTTC.

The CDR3 region has the DNA TGCGCCAGCAGTACAAGCGGGGACCCCCAAGAGACCCAGTACTTC. Protein: CASSTSGDPQETQYF. This sequence joins TRBV5-1 and TRBJ2-5, with 7 bases that match TRBD2. Germline V gives CDR1 SGHRS, CDR2 YFSETQ. The CDR3 loop spans 15 amino acids. V gave up 5 bases and J gave up 1 base; unmatched junction bases: 8.

V gene TRBV6-1 combines with J gene TRBJ1-5; 7 positions agree with TRBD1. The CDR3 is made up of 14 amino acids. Germline CDR1 and CDR2: MNHNS and SASEGT. The V and J ends lost 6 bases and 1 base, in that order; junction bases with no gene match: 3. CDR3 in amino acids: CASRPGGSNQPQHF. The CDR3 coding sequence is TGTGCCAGCAGGCCAGGGGGGAGCAATCAGCCCCAGCATTTT.

In this sample, this clone turned up once. V gene TRBV7-3 combines with J gene TRBJ2-2; D perhaps matches TRBD1 (5 bases). CDR3 length: 15 amino acids. Between the trimmed V and J ends, which lost 1 base and 3 bases, there was a span of 9 bases. Germline CDR1 SGHTA, CDR2 FQGTGA. In DNA, the CDR3 is TGTGCCAGCAGCTTAATTGACAGCTACACCGGGGAGCTGTTTTTT. Amino acids: CASSLIDSYTGELFF.

This sequence joins TRBV6-5 and TRBJ2-5, with D perhaps matching TRBD1 (6 bases). Germline loops: CDR1 MNHEY, CDR2 SVGAGI. The V gene lost 0 bases and the J gene lost 1 base, with 9 bases spanning the gap. The CDR3 covers 15 residues. The CDR3 coding sequence is TGTGCCAGCAGTTACTCGTACAGGGCCCAAGAGACCCAGTACTTC. Translated: CASSYSYRAQETQYF.

The V and J genes are TRBV7-2 and TRBJ1-5; no clear D. V lost 1 base to trimming and J lost 5 bases, with 12 bases between them. The CDR3 covers 15 residues. Germline-derived CDR1 and CDR2 are SGHTA and FQGNSA. The CDR3 nucleotides are TGTGCCAGCAGCTTAGGAGGGTCCCATTATCAGCCCCAGCATTTT. As protein: CASSLGGSHYQPQHF.

The chain recombines TRBV10-3 with TRBJ2-5, with TRBD2 as a possible D gene (7 bases). Trimming removed 2 bases at V and 4 bases at J, with 14 bases between. The CDR3 consists of 15 residues. Germline V CDR1 and CDR2: ENHRY, SYGVKD. DNA for the CDR3: TGTGCCATCAGTGAGGCAGGGGAGGGGGGAGAGACCCAGTACTTC. This sequence encodes CAISEAGEGGETQYF.

This clone occurred a few times. This chain joins TRBV2 and TRBJ2-7; 10 positions match TRBD1. After removal of 6 bases from V and 6 bases from J, the junction contained 8 bases not matched to a gene. This CDR3 region has 14 residues. The germline CDR1 and CDR2 sequences are SNHLY and FYNNEI. CDR3 coding DNA: TGTGCCAGCAGCGCGGGACAGGGGATCCGCGAGCAGTACTTC. Amino acids: CASSAGQGIREQYF.